This T cell receptor (beta chain) was obtained from a study of OX40 agonist ivuxolimab in advanced cancers. Study summary: Patients enrolled in dose escalation were diagnosed with hepatocellular carcinoma, melanoma, renal cell or head and neck cancer. People who had prior anti-PD-1, anti-PD-L1 or anti-CTLA-4 therapy could take part, and under 50% had some.

Patients who had autoimmune disease history or got systemic immunosuppression were left out. Baseline was the first blood sampling point, followed by cycle 4 day 1 and cycle 7 day 1. Assay used: immunoSEQ multiplex PCR; TCRdb lists only in-frame clones, some missing. Of about 79,000 clones listed, roughly 85% are singletons. This specimen consisted of CD4+ or CD8+ T cells sorted from blood, obtained in a trial of the OX40 agonist ivuxolimab. The sequence was obtained from an adult with an advanced solid tumor such as melanoma, head and neck, liver or kidney cancer.

The CDR3 here is CASKTGTGVEYGYTF. The CDR3 DNA reads TGTGCCAGCAAAACCGGGACAGGGGTCGAGTATGGCTACACCTTC. V and J are TRBV6-1 and TRBJ1-2, with 10 bases identical to TRBD1. Trimming took 7 bases from V and 5 from J; bases not matched to a gene: 10. The length of the CDR3 is 15 residues. Germline V gives CDR1 MNHNS, CDR2 SASEGT.